The 15 T cell receptor beta chains below come from one sample, sequenced in a study of blood T cell repertoires in COVID-19. The assay was immunoSEQ multiplex PCR, and TCRdb's table has in-frame clones only and misses some. The table has a few hundred thousand clones, less than 90% seen once; the top ten hold about 7%. Sequenced: PBMCs or T cells enriched from blood (not recorded which). The receptors come from a woman aged 40 to 55 who had recovered from COVID-19.

V and J are TRBV27 and TRBJ1-4, with TRBD1 as a possible D gene (5 bases). The germline V gene encodes CDR1 MNHEY and CDR2 SMNVEV (reference sequence). The germline V and J ends were trimmed by 8 bases and 14 bases, with 15 bases remaining between them. The CDR3 is made up of 11 amino acids. This CDR3 reads CASAGKGLLFF. The DNA for the CDR3 is TGTGCCAGCGCTGGGAAGGGGTTGCTGTTTTTT.

The V and J genes are TRBV9 and TRBJ1-2, with D perhaps TRBD1 (5 bases). The CDR3 has 13 residues. Trimming shortened V by 4 bases and J by 7 bases, and 14 bases separated the two germline ends. Per germline, CDR1 SGDLS and CDR2 YYNGEE. CDR3 in amino acids: CASSLIDSGGYTF. Written as DNA, the CDR3 is TGTGCCAGCAGCCTAATAGACAGTGGTGGCTACACCTTC.

This rearrangement joins TRBV27 to TRBJ2-5, with 10 bases lining up with TRBD2. This CDR3 spans 22 amino acids. The V and J ends lost 3 bases and 5 bases, in that order; junction bases with no gene match: 27. Looked up from germline, CDR1 is MNHEY and CDR2 is SMNVEV (reference sequence). In DNA, the CDR3 is TGTGCCAGCAGTTTGTCTGTCCCCGGGGTTAGCGGGAGGCTAAGCGGGGGGGAGACCCAGTACTTC. Its translation is CASSLSVPGVSGRLSGGETQYF.

In its sample, this clone was seen a few times. V is TRBV23-1 and J is TRBJ2-3; D call uncertain. TRBV23-1 is annotated as an ORF whose role is uncertain. Between the trimmed V and J ends, which lost 2 bases and 0 bases, there was a span of 15 bases. CDR3 length equals 17 residues. The DNA of the CDR3 is TGCGCCAGCAGTCAACATCTAGTGCTCCCTAGCACAGATACGCAGTATTTT. Protein product: CASSQHLVLPSTDTQYF.

This rearrangement joins TRBV7-9 to TRBJ1-1; D gene unclear. The CDR3 runs 14 residues. Trimming cost V 1 base and J 4 bases, with 10 bases left between them. Germline assignment: CDR1 SEHNR and CDR2 FQNEAQ (reference sequence). The CDR3 DNA reads as TGTGCCAGCAGCTTAGATTACGCGAGCACTGAAGCTTTCTTT. As protein: CASSLDYASTEAFF. The variable domain in full, completed from reference TRBV7-9 and TRBJ1-1, reads DTGVSQNPRHKITKRGQNVTFRCDPISEHNRLYWYRQTLGQGPEFLTYFQNEAQLEKSRLLSDRFSAERPKGSFSTLEIQRTEQGDSAMYLCASSLDYASTEAFFGQGTRLTVV.

The chain couples TRBV5-4 to TRBJ1-2, with D unresolved. The CDR3 consists of 14 residues. Germline loops: CDR1 SGHNT, CDR2 YYREEE (reference sequence). The V and J ends lost 0 bases and 3 bases respectively, with 9 bases between them. The CDR3 coding sequence is TGTGCCAGCAGCTTGGCCGGGCGGGACTATGGCTACACCTTC. It encodes CASSLAGRDYGYTF.

V usage is TRBV28 and J usage is TRBJ1-1, with D possibly matching TRBD1 (5 bases). Germline V lookup: CDR1 MDHEN, CDR2 SYDVKM. The CDR3 spans 13 residues. With 5 bases removed from V and 11 bases from J, the gap between germline ends came to 18 bases. The CDR3 nucleotides are TGTGCCAGCAGTCGAGGGGAGGCGCTGCGTGCTTTCTTT. It translates to CASSRGEALRAFF.

V and J are TRBV30 and TRBJ2-5; maybe TRBD2 (6 bases). The CDR3 contains 16 residues. In germline, CDR1 is GTSNPN, CDR2 SVGIG (reference sequence). The germline V and J ends were trimmed by 2 bases and 2 bases, with 18 bases remaining between them. The CDR3 is CAWSFPVGGRQETQYF. For the CDR3, the DNA is TGTGCCTGGAGTTTCCCCGTCGGGGGAAGACAAGAGACCCAGTACTTC.

This clone was seen once. The chain uses TRBV18 and TRBJ2-1; 11 bases match TRBD1. With 1 base clipped from V and 15 bases from J, the junction kept 8 bases outside the gene matches. The CDR3 contains 14 residues. Germline-derived CDR1 and CDR2 are KGHSH and LQKENI. Here the CDR3 reads CASSPLGQGASGFF. Here the CDR3 DNA reads TGTGCCAGCTCACCACTAGGACAGGGGGCGTCAGGGTTCTTC.

The chain combines TRBV4-1 with TRBJ2-1; D remains unclear. V lost 4 bases and J lost 8, with 15 bases in between. The germline V gene has CDR1 MGHRA and CDR2 YSYEKL. The CDR3 consists of 14 residues. In nucleotides, the CDR3 is TGCGCCAGCAGCCCGCCCCCCCCGAGCGATGAGCAGTTCTTC. Translating gives CASSPPPPSDEQFF.

This chain uses TRBV5-5 with TRBJ2-3; TRBD1 matches at 8 bases. The germline V gene encodes CDR1 SGHKS and CDR2 YYEKEE (reference sequence). V shed 0 bases and J 2 bases; nucleotides not matched to a gene: 2. This CDR3 has 15 amino acids. The CDR3, as DNA: TGTGCCAGCAGCTTGGCTCAGGGGGCCACAGATACGCAGTATTTT. Its protein product is CASSLAQGATDTQYF. The full variable domain, completed using reference TRBV5-5 and TRBJ2-3, is DAGVTQSPTHLIKTRGQQVTLRCSPISGHKSVSWYQQVLGQGPQFIFQYYEKEERGRGNFPDRFSARQFPNYSSELNVNALLLGDSALYLCASSLAQGATDTQYFGPGTRLTVL.

This chain links TRBV28 with TRBJ1-6; 10 positions agree with TRBD1. The CDR3 consists of 18 residues. Germline CDR1 and CDR2: MDHEN and SYDVKM. Losses at the gene ends were 6 bases for V and 0 bases for J; bases not matched to a gene: 8. The CDR3 is CASRNPGQGHSYNSPLHF. DNA for the CDR3: TGTGCCAGCAGAAATCCGGGACAGGGGCACTCCTATAATTCACCCCTCCACTTT.

The chain links TRBV10-2 to TRBJ2-3; possibly TRBD2 for D (5 bases). The ends were cut back, 6 bases at V and 0 bases at J, with 16 bases in the middle. Germline V gene lookup returns CDR1 WSHSY and CDR2 SAAADI. The CDR3 length is 16 residues. CDR3 coding DNA: TGCGCCAGCAGGGCCTCCCGGGGAGCTAGCACAGATACGCAGTATTTT. Translated, it gives CASRASRGASTDTQYF.

This clone occurred once. The chain employs TRBV5-1 and TRBJ1-1, with D unclear. V lost 6 bases and J 1 base, leaving 10 bases between the germline ends. The CDR3 extends over 13 amino acids. Germline-derived CDR1 and CDR2 are SGHRS and YFSETQ. CDR3 DNA sequence: TGCGCCAGCATCCTGGAGCCGAACACTGAAGCTTTCTTT. Amino acid sequence: CASILEPNTEAFF.

The chain uses TRBV10-1 and TRBJ2-1, with 14 positions matching TRBD2. The germline V gene has CDR1 WNHNN and CDR2 SYGVQD (reference sequence). J was trimmed by 2 bases and V by 6 bases; bases with no gene match: 6. The CDR3 consists of 17 residues. The CDR3, as DNA: TGCGCCAGCAGCTCCGGGACTAGCGGGAGAGCCTACAATGAGCAGTTCTTC. Protein product: CASSSGTSGRAYNEQFF.